The rows below give T cell receptor beta chains drawn from one sample of a study of control samples from healthy donors and cancer patients. Only in-frame clones appear in the TCRdb table, and some are missing; sequencing was by immunoSEQ multiplex PCR. The data hold about 250,000 clones, with roughly 80% observed a single time. The specimen was PBMCs. Source of these receptors: a woman aged 60-75 years with lung cancer. CDR3s include the opening cysteine and the closing phenylalanine or tryptophan. Fields, in order: D gene, J gene, clone size, V gene, CDR3 protein, CDR3 DNA. A D gene is named only where the DNA matches it firmly. Expanded clones get a size class; other rows say once, few or many, or leave the size out.

d_call: .
j_call: TRBJ1-2
clone_size: .
v_call: TRBV5-6
cdr3_aa: CASSLPRRDYGYTF
cdr3_nt: TGTGCCAGCAGCTTGCCCAGGCGGGACTATGGCTACACCTTC

d_call: .
j_call: TRBJ2-7
clone_size: .
v_call: TRBV14
cdr3_aa: CASSVRRVVGWDSYEQYF
cdr3_nt: TGTGCCAGCAGCGTAAGAAGAGTTGTCGGATGGGACTCCTACGAGCAGTACTTC

d_call: .
j_call: TRBJ1-2
clone_size: .
v_call: TRBV11-2
cdr3_aa: CASSSIQGLRRGYYGYTF
cdr3_nt: TGTGCCAGCAGCTCGATACAGGGCCTCCGAAGGGGATACTATGGCTACACCTTC

d_call: TRBD1
j_call: TRBJ1-3
clone_size: .
v_call: TRBV5-1
cdr3_aa: CASSLGGQPSGNTIYF
cdr3_nt: TGCGCCAGCAGCTTAGGGGGACAGCCTTCTGGAAACACCATATATTTT

d_call: TRBD2
j_call: TRBJ2-3
clone_size: once
v_call: TRBV7-3
cdr3_aa: CASSSGTSGRTDTQYF
cdr3_nt: TGTGCCAGCAGCTCCGGGACTAGCGGGAGAACAGATACGCAGTATTTT

d_call: .
j_call: TRBJ1-1
clone_size: .
v_call: TRBV4-1
cdr3_aa: CASSQEPEPPTAEAFF
cdr3_nt: TGCGCCAGCAGCCAAGAACCTGAGCCCCCGACCGCTGAAGCTTTCTTT

d_call: .
j_call: TRBJ1-5
clone_size: .
v_call: TRBV12-3/TRBV12-4
cdr3_aa: CASSYEGFQPQHF
cdr3_nt: TGTGCCAGCAGTTACGAGGGATTCCAGCCCCAGCATTTT

d_call: .
j_call: TRBJ1-1
clone_size: .
v_call: TRBV7-7
cdr3_aa: CASSLSGNTEAFF
cdr3_nt: TGTGCCAGCAGCTTAAGCGGGAACACTGAAGCTTTCTTT

d_call: TRBD1
j_call: TRBJ2-1
clone_size: .
v_call: TRBV10-2
cdr3_aa: CASREGQGVYNEQFF
cdr3_nt: TGCGCCAGCAGAGAGGGGCAGGGGGTTTACAATGAGCAGTTCTTC

d_call: TRBD1
j_call: TRBJ1-4
clone_size: .
v_call: TRBV19
cdr3_aa: CASSTPGGFEKLFF
cdr3_nt: TGTGCCAGTAGTACCCCAGGGGGTTTTGAAAAACTGTTTTTT

d_call: TRBD1
j_call: TRBJ2-7
clone_size: .
v_call: TRBV28
cdr3_aa: CASSKTGSSYEQYF
cdr3_nt: TGTGCCAGCAGTAAGACAGGGAGCTCCTACGAGCAGTACTTC

d_call: TRBD1
j_call: TRBJ2-2
clone_size: .
v_call: TRBV6-4
cdr3_aa: CASSAEQGLGELFF
cdr3_nt: TGTGCCAGCAGTGCCGAACAGGGGCTCGGGGAGCTGTTTTTT

d_call: .
j_call: TRBJ2-1
clone_size: few
v_call: TRBV7-7
cdr3_aa: CASSSKRGFGLF
cdr3_nt: TGTGCTAGCAGCTCGAAAAGGGGATTTGGGCTCTTC

d_call: .
j_call: TRBJ2-1
clone_size: .
v_call: TRBV5-1
cdr3_aa: CASSLSMRGGVEQFF
cdr3_nt: TGCGCCAGCAGCTTGTCTATGAGGGGCGGAGTAGAGCAGTTCTTC

d_call: TRBD2
j_call: TRBJ2-5
clone_size: .
v_call: TRBV4-1
cdr3_aa: CASSQDFRAGGGETQYF
cdr3_nt: TGCGCCAGCAGCCAAGATTTTAGAGCGGGGGGAGGAGAGACCCAGTACTTC

d_call: .
j_call: TRBJ1-2
clone_size: once
v_call: TRBV18
cdr3_aa: CASYGSWGPNNYGYTF
cdr3_nt: TGTGCCAGCTATGGCAGCTGGGGCCCTAATAACTATGGCTACACCTTC

d_call: .
j_call: TRBJ1-5
clone_size: .
v_call: TRBV6-1
cdr3_aa: CASSEGGYSNQPQHF
cdr3_nt: TGTGCCAGCAGTGAAGGAGGGTATAGCAATCAGCCCCAGCATTTT

d_call: .
j_call: TRBJ2-2
clone_size: .
v_call: TRBV7-3
cdr3_aa: CASSSTYTGELFF
cdr3_nt: TGTGCCAGCAGCTCCACCTACACCGGGGAGCTGTTTTTT

d_call: .
j_call: TRBJ1-1
clone_size: few
v_call: TRBV14
cdr3_aa: CASSSIRTGVEAFF
cdr3_nt: TGTGCCAGCAGCTCGATAAGAACAGGCGTTGAAGCTTTCTTT

d_call: TRBD1
j_call: TRBJ2-3
clone_size: .
v_call: TRBV2
cdr3_aa: CASRDREDTQYF
cdr3_nt: TGTGCCAGCAGAGACAGGGAGGATACGCAGTATTTT

d_call: .
j_call: TRBJ1-5
clone_size: .
v_call: TRBV10-1
cdr3_aa: CASSERYNQPQHF
cdr3_nt: TGCGCCAGCAGTGAAAGGTACAATCAGCCCCAGCATTTT

d_call: .
j_call: TRBJ1-6
clone_size: .
v_call: TRBV2
cdr3_aa: CASSVGSPLHF
cdr3_nt: TGTGCCAGCAGTGTAGGTTCACCCCTCCACTTT

d_call: .
j_call: TRBJ1-1
clone_size: .
v_call: TRBV19
cdr3_aa: CASSIARGNTEAFF
cdr3_nt: TGTGCCAGTAGTATAGCAAGGGGGAACACTGAAGCTTTCTTT

d_call: .
j_call: TRBJ1-5
clone_size: .
v_call: TRBV27
cdr3_aa: CASRGGNQPQHF
cdr3_nt: TGTGCCAGCAGGGGGGGCAATCAGCCCCAGCATTTT

d_call: .
j_call: TRBJ1-6
clone_size: .
v_call: TRBV6-5
cdr3_aa: CASSYSGPNNSPLHF
cdr3_nt: TGTGCCAGCAGTTACTCGGGACCGAATAATTCACCCCTCCACTTT

d_call: .
j_call: TRBJ2-1
clone_size: .
v_call: TRBV5-5
cdr3_aa: CASSLGRGLYNEQFF
cdr3_nt: TGTGCCAGCAGCTTGGGGCGGGGGCTCTACAATGAGCAGTTCTTC

d_call: .
j_call: TRBJ2-7
clone_size: .
v_call: TRBV11-2
cdr3_aa: CASSSLDGGRNEQYF
cdr3_nt: TGTGCCAGCAGCTCCCTGGACGGGGGTAGGAACGAGCAGTACTTC

d_call: TRBD1
j_call: TRBJ2-1
clone_size: .
v_call: TRBV15
cdr3_aa: CATRRDRAYTNEQFF
cdr3_nt: TGTGCCACCAGAAGGGACAGGGCTTACACGAATGAGCAGTTCTTC

d_call: .
j_call: TRBJ2-7
clone_size: .
v_call: TRBV7-3
cdr3_aa: CASSLGSHEEQYF
cdr3_nt: TGTGCCAGCAGCTTAGGATCCCATGAGGAGCAGTACTTC

d_call: TRBD2
j_call: TRBJ2-7
clone_size: .
v_call: TRBV28
cdr3_aa: CASSSYWTSGTSYEQYF
cdr3_nt: TGTGCCAGCAGTTCCTACTGGACTAGCGGGACCTCCTACGAGCAGTACTTC

d_call: TRBD1
j_call: TRBJ2-7
clone_size: .
v_call: TRBV19
cdr3_aa: CASREPGQGRSEQYF
cdr3_nt: TGTGCCAGCAGAGAACCGGGACAGGGTAGAAGCGAGCAGTACTTC

d_call: .
j_call: TRBJ2-3
clone_size: many
v_call: TRBV7-9
cdr3_aa: CASSGHTSTDTQYF
cdr3_nt: TGTGCCAGCAGCGGGCATACTAGCACAGATACGCAGTATTTT

d_call: .
j_call: TRBJ1-5
clone_size: .
v_call: TRBV9
cdr3_aa: CASSVGVGSRGQPQHF
cdr3_nt: TGTGCCAGCAGCGTAGGGGTGGGGTCTCGGGGTCAGCCCCAGCATTTT

d_call: .
j_call: TRBJ2-2
clone_size: .
v_call: TRBV7-9
cdr3_aa: CASSLGQNTGELFF
cdr3_nt: TGTGCCAGCAGCTTAGGACAGAACACCGGGGAGCTGTTTTTT

d_call: .
j_call: TRBJ1-1
clone_size: .
v_call: TRBV3-1/TRBV3-2
cdr3_aa: CASSQVSGRGAFF
cdr3_nt: TGTGCCAGCAGCCAAGTGTCCGGGAGGGGAGCTTTCTTT

d_call: TRBD2
j_call: TRBJ2-1
clone_size: .
v_call: TRBV5-4
cdr3_aa: CASSGGTSVTVEQFF
cdr3_nt: TGTGCCAGCAGCGGGGGGACTAGCGTAACAGTGGAGCAGTTCTTC

d_call: .
j_call: TRBJ1-1
clone_size: few
v_call: TRBV2
cdr3_aa: CASTTEVVVGAFF
cdr3_nt: TGTGCCAGCACCACTGAGGTGGTTGTAGGAGCTTTCTTT

d_call: .
j_call: TRBJ1-6
clone_size: .
v_call: TRBV11-2
cdr3_aa: CASSLGRVSPLHF
cdr3_nt: TGTGCCAGCAGCTTAGGGAGGGTCTCACCCCTCCACTTT

d_call: .
j_call: TRBJ2-5
clone_size: few
v_call: TRBV6-1
cdr3_aa: CASSEALGSTQYF
cdr3_nt: TGTGCCAGCAGTGAAGCGTTGGGAAGCACCCAGTACTTC

d_call: .
j_call: TRBJ2-1
clone_size: .
v_call: TRBV19
cdr3_aa: CASSIPPFTYNEQFF
cdr3_nt: TGTGCCAGTAGTATTCCCCCCTTCACCTACAATGAGCAGTTCTTC